Described below is a single T cell receptor beta chain sequence and its context. The sample originates from a study of CD8 T cells in Susac syndrome. The RNA, about 0.5 to 1 ug, was put through reverse transcription using random hexamers. TCRdb called the immunoSEQ multiplex PCR reads again in MiXCR, with one record for every CDR3 protein. The sample consists of some 150,000 distinct CDR3 sequences, around 95% of them appearing once. V was clipped by 6 bases and J by 2 bases, with 8 bases between them. CDR1 is SQVTM and CDR2 is ANQGSEA in the germline V gene. This CDR3 comprises 12 residues. The sequenced sample was CD8+ T cells from PBMCs. This receptor was identified in a human donor with multiple sclerosis. J is TRBJ1-3 and V is TRBV29-1, with D maybe TRBD1 (6 bases). This CDR3 is CSVQGTGNTIYF. The DNA for the CDR3 is TGCAGCGTACAGGGTACTGGAAACACCATATATTTT.